Below are 28 T cell receptor beta chains sequenced from a single sample in a study of metastatic and nonmetastatic thyroid tumors. Ahead of thyroid surgery, no patient had received treatment of any kind. MiXCR was used by TCRdb to re-call the PCR reads. Found here are tens of thousands of clones, 3.5% to 5% of them singletons; the top ten hold 9.8%. Sequenced: blood. All receptors come from a female donor with papillary thyroid cancer or a benign thyroid nodule (not recorded which). Some clones in this sample may be carry-over from other donors' samples.

This clone was observed at least ten times. The V and J genes are TRBV5-6 and TRBJ1-3; D remains ambiguous. The CDR3 is 12 amino acids. In germline, CDR1 is SGHDT, CDR2 YYEEEE. The ends were cut back, 1 base at V and 3 bases at J, with 2 bases in the middle. The CDR3 loop is CASSLSGNTIYF. DNA of the CDR3: TGTGCCAGCAGCTTGAGTGGAAACACCATATATTTT.

On this clone itself: A read error may explain this, as a much larger clone is one base away. The chain has TRBV7-3 and TRBJ2-5; D uncertain. The CDR3 has 15 amino acids. CDR1 is SGHTA and CDR2 is FQGTGA in the germline V gene. Trimming took 8 bases from V and 0 from J, leaving 16 bases between them. CDR3 residues: CASGREGTHQETQYF. In DNA form, the CDR3 reads TGTGCCAGCGGCCGCGAAGGAACCCACCAAGAGACCCAGTACTTC.

The sample holds many counts of this clone. The chain has TRBV6-4 and TRBJ2-3; 10 bases agree with TRBD2. Germline CDR1 reads MRHNA; CDR2 reads SNTAGT. This CDR3 region has 16 residues. V lost 0 bases and J lost 1; bases outside the gene matches: 1. The CDR3 coding sequence is TGTGCCAGCAGTGACTCCGGGACTAGCGGCACAGATACGCAGTATTTT. Translating gives CASSDSGTSGTDTQYF.

This clone was counted only a few times. The rearrangement links TRBV28 to TRBJ1-6; TRBD1 might be the D (6 bases). Trimming took 5 bases from V and 16 from J, leaving 27 bases between them. This CDR3 is 16 amino acids long. Germline V gives CDR1 MDHEN, CDR2 SYDVKM. CDR3 sequence (DNA): TGTGCCAGCAGTACCCGGTTTGGGGGGCGGAATTCACAACTCCACTTT. This translates into CASSTRFGGRNSQLHF.

J is TRBJ1-4 and V is TRBV6-1; the D gene is possibly TRBD1 (6 bases). V dropped 0 bases and J dropped 8 bases, with 16 bases sitting between them. CDR3 length equals 16 residues. Germline CDR1 and CDR2: MNHNS and SASEGT. The CDR3 coding sequence is TGTGCCAGCAGTGAAGCGATTGGGGGGGGCTCGGAAAAACTGTTTTTT. Amino acid sequence: CASSEAIGGGSEKLFF.

Of note for this clone: This may be a read error, as it is one base from a much larger clone. This CDR3 is missing its conserved last phenylalanine or tryptophan, likely due to a read error. The chain recombines TRBV19 with TRBJ2-5; D call uncertain. CDR3 length equals 13 residues. Germline CDR1 LNHDA, CDR2 SQIVND (reference sequence). The V and J ends lost 7 bases and 4 bases respectively, with 13 bases between them. CDR3 in amino acids: CASTPTGRETQYS. The CDR3 DNA reads TGTGCCAGTACCCCAACCGGGCGAGAGACCCAGTACTCC.

This clone has at least ten counts. The chain carries TRBV30 and TRBJ2-3; D possibly corresponds to TRBD2 (5 bases). The length of the CDR3 is 13 residues. V lost 5 bases to trimming and J lost 1 base, with 10 bases between them. CDR1 GTSNPN and CDR2 SVGIG come from the germline V gene (reference sequence). The CDR3 coding sequence is TGTGCCTGGGGCGGGTACGGCACAGATACGCAGTATTTT. Translation: CAWGGYGTDTQYF.

This clone came up many times. The rearrangement links TRBV13 to TRBJ2-7; D not certain. CDR1 is PRHDT, CDR2 FYEKMQ, per germline (reference sequence). This CDR3 region has 13 residues. V was shortened by 5 bases and J by 0 bases, with 8 bases between the two germline ends. CDR3 nucleotides: TGTGCCAGCAGCCTCGAGGCCTCCTACGAGCAGTACTTC. It encodes CASSLEASYEQYF.

This clone was recorded many times. V is TRBV2 and J is TRBJ2-7; 8 bases match TRBD1. CDR1 and CDR2 from the germline V gene are SNHLY and FYNNEI. The CDR3 consists of 14 residues. With 8 bases clipped from V and 0 bases from J, the junction kept 6 bases outside the gene matches. The CDR3 bases are TGTGCCAGCCAGTACAGGGGGTCCTCCTACGAGCAGTACTTC. It yields the protein CASQYRGSSYEQYF.

This clone has a count of ten or more. V usage is TRBV20-1 and J usage is TRBJ2-5; 9 bases align to TRBD2. V was pared by 5 bases and J by 7 bases, with 14 bases of the junction left unmatched. This CDR3 is 15 amino acids long. CDR1 DFQATT and CDR2 SNEGSKA come from the germline V gene (reference sequence). CDR3 loop: CSAQTSGTEWGTQYF. For the CDR3, the DNA is TGCAGTGCTCAGACTAGCGGCACTGAGTGGGGGACCCAGTACTTC.

This clone appeared a single time. With a much larger clone just one base away, this may be a read error. This chain joins TRBV9 and TRBJ2-3, with D tentatively TRBD2 (6 bases). V lost 0 bases to trimming and J lost 1 base, with 12 bases between them. The CDR3 has 16 amino acids. CDR1 is SGDLS and CDR2 is YYNGEE in the germline V gene. CDR3 sequence reads: CASSVARGGGTDTQYF. The DNA of the CDR3 is TGTGCCAGCAGCGTAGCTAGGGGAGGTGGCACAGATACGCAGTATTTT.

V and J are TRBV28 and TRBJ2-7, with D uncertain. The length of the CDR3 is 14 residues. CDR1 and CDR2 from the germline V gene are MDHEN and SYDVKM. V lost 6 bases to trimming and J lost 6 bases, with 18 bases between them. CDR3 bases: TGTGCCAGCAGCCGCTCGGACGGATTACCCGAGCAGTACTTC. Its translation is CASSRSDGLPEQYF.

This clone was observed at least ten times. J is TRBJ2-3 and V is TRBV7-6; TRBD2 matches at 10 bases. The V segment lost 1 base and the J segment 3 bases; nucleotides outside the gene matches: 10. The CDR3 sequence is 18 residues long. Germline V gives CDR1 SGHVS, CDR2 FNYEAQ. CDR3 bases: TGTGCCAGCAGCTTAGGGCTAGCGGGAGTGCGGGTTACAGATACGCAGTATTTT. Its translation: CASSLGLAGVRVTDTQYF.

This clone was seen a handful of times. At one end the junction does not follow the germline gene, possibly because of a read error. The chain has TRBV2 and TRBJ2-7; D may be TRBD2 (7 bases). In germline, CDR1 is SNHLY, CDR2 FYNNEI. This CDR3 has 12 residues. The CDR3 bases are TGTGCCAGCAATACCGGGGAGGGGGACTCGGTCTTC. Its translation: CASNTGEGDSVF. Together with reference TRBV2 and TRBJ2-7, the CDR3 gives the full variable domain: EPEVTQTPSHQVTQMGQEVILRCVPISNHLYFYWYRQILGQKVEFLVSFYNNEISEKSEIFDDQFSVERPDGSNFTLKIRSTKLEDSAMYFCASNTGEGDSVFGPGTRLTVT.

This clone was seen at least ten times. The chain carries TRBV9 and TRBJ1-3; D is undetermined. The V end was cut by 3 bases, the J end by 3 bases, with 16 bases between. The CDR3 loop spans 16 amino acids. Per germline, CDR1 SGDLS and CDR2 YYNGEE. CDR3 sequence: CASSGRTGYSGNTIYF. In DNA form, the CDR3 reads TGTGCCAGCAGCGGTAGAACCGGATACAGTGGAAACACCATATATTTT.

This clone was seen ten or more times. V gene TRBV5-1 combines with J gene TRBJ1-3; 7 nucleotides match TRBD1. The germline V gene has CDR1 SGHRS and CDR2 YFSETQ. The CDR3 sequence is 15 residues long. The V segment lost 3 bases and the J segment 2 bases; nucleotides outside the gene matches: 5. CDR3 in DNA: TGCGCCAGCAGCTCTACAGGGGCGGCTGGAAACACCATATATTTT. As protein: CASSSTGAAGNTIYF.

In this sample, this clone turned up many times. A much larger clone differs by one base, so this may be a read error. This rearrangement joins TRBV6-1 to TRBJ2-3; 7 bases agree with TRBD2. Unmatched junction bases numbered 14, after V lost 10 bases and J lost 1 base. In germline, CDR1 is MNHNS, CDR2 SASEGT. This CDR3 region has 16 residues. CDR3 loop: CATGTNGNSRTDTQYF. In DNA, the CDR3 is TGTGCCACAGGGACTAACGGGAATTCCCGCACAGATACGCAGTATTTT.

This chain links TRBV18 with TRBJ2-3; a possible D gene is TRBD1 (5 bases). The CDR3 has 12 amino acids. Germline-derived CDR1 and CDR2 are KGHSH and LQKENI. Trimming removed 1 base from V and 10 bases from J, with 9 bases in between. CDR3 in amino acids: CASSPLVGAQYF. CDR3 in DNA: TGTGCCAGCTCACCACTTGTAGGGGCGCAGTATTTT.

This clone rates as medium-sized. The gene calls are TRBV6-1 and TRBJ1-2; D remains unclear. V lost 2 bases to trimming and J lost 4 bases, with 8 bases between them. The germline CDR1 and CDR2 sequences are MNHNS and SASEGT. This CDR3 is built from 13 residues. The CDR3 sequence is CASSESQLYGYTF. In DNA form, the CDR3 reads TGTGCCAGCAGTGAAAGCCAGCTCTATGGCTACACCTTC.

This clone has a handful of counts. The chain is built from TRBV6-2 or TRBV6-3 and TRBJ2-2; TRBD2 agrees at 9 bases. CDR3 length: 18 amino acids. With V trimmed by 4 bases and J by 5 bases, 14 bases remained unmatched. From germline, CDR1 is MNHEY and CDR2 SVGEGT. Here the CDR3 reads CASSLAVGFSGRTGELFF. CDR3 in DNA: TGTGCCAGCAGTTTAGCCGTGGGCTTTAGCGGGAGAACCGGGGAGCTGTTTTTT.

This clone was detected ten times or more. The chain carries TRBV7-9 and TRBJ2-6; D unresolved. V lost 5 bases and J 0 bases, leaving 8 bases between the germline ends. The CDR3 extends over 15 amino acids. The germline V gene has CDR1 SEHNR and CDR2 FQNEAQ (reference sequence). CDR3 sequence (DNA): TGTGCCAGCAGCCCTCCCTCCTCTGGGGCCAACGTCCTGACTTTC. Amino acid sequence: CASSPPSSGANVLTF.

The table lists this clone with many counts. Other DNA sequences from this sample encode an identical CDR3 as well. This chain connects TRBV5-1 to TRBJ2-3, with 11 bases lining up with TRBD2. Germline V lookup: CDR1 SGHRS, CDR2 YFSETQ. This CDR3 is 15 amino acids long. Unmatched junction bases numbered 6, after V lost 5 bases and J lost 4 bases. Written as DNA, the CDR3 is TGCGCCAGCAGTATAGCGGGAGGGCCAGCAGATACGCAGTATTTT. Translated, it gives CASSIAGGPADTQYF.

This clone was seen more than once but under ten times. The junction and the germline gene differ at one end; a read error may be behind it. This chain joins TRBV24-1 and TRBJ2-2; D perhaps matches TRBD2 (5 bases). This CDR3 comprises 14 residues. Germline lookup yields CDR1 KGHDR and CDR2 SFDVKD. CDR3: CANSDPSSPGEMFF. The CDR3, as DNA: TGTGCCAACAGTGACCCTTCTAGCCCCGGGGAGATGTTTTTT.

This clone was seen only a few times. V usage is TRBV20-1 and J usage is TRBJ1-3; perhaps TRBD1 as D (5 bases). V shed 5 bases and J shed 0 bases, with 20 bases lying between them. The CDR3 sequence is 17 residues long. In germline, CDR1 is DFQATT, CDR2 SNEGSKA (reference sequence). The CDR3 is CSAHRPGPPPSGNTIYF. The CDR3, as DNA: TGCAGTGCTCACCGACCGGGACCACCACCCTCTGGAAACACCATATATTTT.

This clone came up many times. This chain links TRBV2 with TRBJ2-7, with 7 bases that match TRBD1. The CDR3 spans 12 residues. V was pared by 6 bases and J by 8 bases, with 7 bases of the junction left unmatched. CDR1 is SNHLY and CDR2 is FYNNEI in the germline V gene. DNA of the CDR3: TGTGCCAGCAGGTTTGGGGGACAGAAGCAGTACTTC. It is translated as CASRFGGQKQYF.

This clone occurred many times. At the DNA level, this CDR3 is encoded by other sequences in the same sample as well. This chain uses TRBV5-1 with TRBJ1-6; a possible D gene is TRBD1 (6 bases). The CDR3 is 13 amino acids. From germline, CDR1 is SGHRS and CDR2 YFSETQ. The ends were cut back, 8 bases at V and 14 bases at J, with 20 bases in the middle. CDR3 sequence reads: CASRDTAGSALHF. The CDR3 nucleotides are TGCGCCAGTAGGGACACCGCCGGTTCGGCCCTCCACTTT. The variable domain in full, with the rest retrieved from reference TRBV5-1 and TRBJ1-6, is KAGVTQTPRYLIKTRGQQVTLSCSPISGHRSVSWYQQTPGQGLQFLFEYFSETQRNKGNFPGRFSGRQFSNSRSEMNVSTLELGDSALYLCASRDTAGSALHFGNGTRLTVT.

This clone was picked up many times. V usage is TRBV5-1 and J usage is TRBJ2-5, with 12 positions matching TRBD2. This CDR3 region has 15 residues. The germline CDR1 and CDR2 sequences are SGHRS and YFSETQ. Losses at the gene ends were 3 bases for V and 4 bases for J; bases not matched to a gene: 4. The chain's CDR3 is CASSSTSGSGETQYF. CDR3 nucleotides: TGCGCCAGCAGCTCGACTAGCGGGAGTGGAGAGACCCAGTACTTC.

There are many counts of this clone. This chain uses TRBV6-1 with TRBJ2-1, with 7 bases aligning to TRBD2. V lost 6 bases, J lost 0 bases, and 11 bases stayed unmatched. Per the germline V gene, CDR1 is MNHNS and CDR2 is SASEGT. CDR3 length equals 17 residues. Here the CDR3 DNA reads TGTGCCAGCAGCACCATGGGGGGGAGGGGCTCCTACAATGAGCAGTTCTTC. Protein: CASSTMGGRGSYNEQFF.